These 17 T cell receptor beta chains were sequenced from one sample in a study of T-cell reconstitution after alpha-beta-depleted transplantation in children. Unique molecular identifiers were used in preparing the TCRbeta library. TCRdb analysed the PCR reads with MiXCR anew, one entry per CDR3 protein. This sample has around 410,000 distinct CDR3 sequences, with approximately 11% found just once. The sequences come from PBMCs from the stem cell graft donor, collected from the stem cell graft. The origin of the receptors is a human donor who donated a stem cell graft to a child with acute myeloid leukemia.

This clonotype was recorded at least ten times. This chain connects TRBV12-3 or TRBV12-4 to TRBJ1-2; D is ambiguous. The V and J ends lost 3 bases and 4 bases respectively, with 18 bases between them. This CDR3 contains 16 residues. The CDR3 region has the DNA TGTGCCAGCAGTTTTGCCTCGGGAGAAGCGGTCTATGGCTACACCTTC. Encoded protein: CASSFASGEAVYGYTF.

This clonotype was seen only a few times. The CDR3 DNA follows: TGTGCCAGCAGCTCAAGGGACAGCAATCAGCCCCAGCATTTT. It yields the protein CASSSRDSNQPQHF. This sequence joins TRBV7-2 and TRBJ1-5, with D possibly TRBD1 on 5 matching bases. Trimming shortened V by 4 bases and J by 1 base, and 8 bases separated the two germline ends. The CDR3 contains 14 residues. Germline CDR1 and CDR2: SGHTA and FQGNSA.

In its sample, this clonotype was seen a few times. The V and J genes are TRBV25-1 and TRBJ1-5; perhaps TRBD1 as D (5 bases). The CDR3 is 18 residues long. Germline CDR1 is MGHDK and CDR2 is SYGVNS. Trimming pared 2 bases from V and 0 bases from J, leaving 17 bases between. This chain's CDR3 is CASSERGDSGLSNQPQHF. CDR3 DNA sequence: TGTGCCAGCAGTGAACGAGGGGACTCGGGCCTTAGCAATCAGCCCCAGCATTTT.

This chain joins TRBV4-3 and TRBJ1-1; D perhaps matches TRBD1 (5 bases). The CDR3 spans 15 residues. Germline lookup yields CDR1 LGHNA and CDR2 YSLEER. V lost 1 base and J lost 3, with 12 bases in between. CDR3 DNA sequence: TGCGCCAGCAGCCAAGGGGGACCGGGGGACACTGAAGCTTTCTTT. Protein sequence: CASSQGGPGDTEAFF.

The chain joins TRBV20-1 to TRBJ1-1, with a possible D match to TRBD1 (5 bases). The ends were cut back, 5 bases at V and 0 bases at J, with 10 bases in the middle. Per the germline V gene, CDR1 is DFQATT and CDR2 is SNEGSKA (reference sequence). This CDR3 contains 13 residues. CDR3 DNA sequence: TGCAGTGCTTGGGACCGCATGAACACTGAAGCTTTCTTT. Amino acids: CSAWDRMNTEAFF.

The V and J genes are TRBV9 and TRBJ2-7, with D possibly matching TRBD2 (5 bases). The CDR3 contains 17 residues. Trimming shortened V by 7 bases and J by 4 bases, and 27 bases separated the two germline ends. CDR1 and CDR2 from the germline V gene are SGDLS and YYNGEE. DNA for the CDR3: TGTGCCAGCCGCAAGAACCTACGGGGTGGTCCCTTATACGAGCAGTACGTC. It specifies CASRKNLRGGPLYEQYV.

This clonotype was found many times. The chain uses TRBV5-1 and TRBJ2-1; 11 nucleotides align to TRBD2. Germline V gene lookup returns CDR1 SGHRS and CDR2 YFSETQ. CDR3 length: 16 amino acids. V dropped 4 bases and J dropped 4; count of bases not matched to a gene: 7. This CDR3 is CASSGPGTSGYNEQFF. DNA for the CDR3: TGCGCCAGCAGCGGTCCCGGGACTAGCGGTTACAATGAGCAGTTCTTC.

V usage is TRBV7-9 and J usage is TRBJ1-5; D is unresolved. V was clipped by 1 base and J by 2 bases, with 9 bases between them. Germline V gene lookup returns CDR1 SEHNR and CDR2 FQNEAQ (reference sequence). The CDR3 runs to 15 residues. In DNA, the CDR3 is TGTGCCAGCAGCTTAGGAACTAGCGGCAATCAGCCCCAGCATTTT. Its protein product is CASSLGTSGNQPQHF.

This clonotype turned up a few times. The chain couples TRBV7-9 to TRBJ2-5; 8 bases map to TRBD1. The germline gives CDR1 SEHNR, CDR2 FQNEAQ (reference sequence). There are 15 residues in the CDR3. Trimming cost V 5 bases and J 0 bases; bases outside gene matches: 5. CDR3 sequence reads: CASSMTGAYQETQYF. In DNA form, the CDR3 reads TGTGCCAGCAGCATGACAGGGGCGTACCAAGAGACCCAGTACTTC.

This clonotype was seen a few times. V usage is TRBV7-9 and J usage is TRBJ2-2; 8 bases are shared with TRBD2. The CDR3 loop spans 17 amino acids. After removal of 2 bases from V and 6 bases from J, the junction contained 11 bases not matched to a gene. Germline V CDR1 and CDR2: SEHNR, FQNEAQ (reference sequence). The CDR3 DNA is TGTGCCAGCAGCTTAACAGCGGGGGCTACCGGGTCCGGGGAGCTGTTTTTT. Encoded protein: CASSLTAGATGSGELFF.

This clonotype was observed a handful of times. The V and J genes are TRBV12-5 and TRBJ1-3, with D perhaps TRBD1 (6 bases). V lost 8 bases and J lost 1, with 21 bases in between. The CDR3 loop spans 17 amino acids. Germline V gene sequence: CDR1 LGHNT, CDR2 FRNRAP. CDR3 nucleotide sequence: TGTGCTAGTTCTCCAGGAGGGGGAAGCTTATCTGGAAACACCATATATTTT. It encodes CASSPGGGSLSGNTIYF. Based on the CDR3 plus reference TRBV12-5 and TRBJ1-3, the full variable domain is DARVTQTPRHKVTEMGQEVTMRCQPILGHNTVFWYRQTMMQGLELLAYFRNRAPLDDSGMPKDRFSAEMPDATLATLKIQPSEPRDSAVYFCASSPGGGSLSGNTIYFGEGSWLTVV.

This clonotype was seen ten or more times. V is TRBV2 and J is TRBJ2-2; unclear D gene. The CDR3 spans 14 residues. Germline V lookup: CDR1 SNHLY, CDR2 FYNNEI. V was shortened by 4 bases and J by 0 bases, with 6 bases between the two germline ends. CDR3 DNA sequence: TGTGCCAGCAGTGGGCAGACGAACACCGGGGAGCTGTTTTTT. Its translation is CASSGQTNTGELFF.

This clonotype has just a few counts. V gene TRBV18 combines with J gene TRBJ2-5; D remains unclear. The CDR3 loop spans 13 amino acids. Between the trimmed V and J ends, which lost 4 bases and 2 bases, there was a span of 8 bases. CDR1 KGHSH and CDR2 LQKENI come from the germline V gene. The CDR3 here is CASSLLPQETQYF. Written as DNA, the CDR3 is TGTGCCAGCTCACTACTACCTCAAGAGACCCAGTACTTC.

The chain carries TRBV3-1 and TRBJ2-7, with 13 bases that match TRBD2. The CDR3 is made up of 15 amino acids. CDR1 is LGHDT, CDR2 YNNKEL, per germline (reference sequence). Trimming at V came to 1 base and at J to 5 bases, leaving 2 bases not matched to a gene. CDR3 bases: TGTGCCAGCAGCCAAGGGACTAGCGGGAGCCACGAGCAGTACTTC. Translation: CASSQGTSGSHEQYF.

The V and J genes are TRBV6-2 or TRBV6-3 and TRBJ2-7; 8 positions match TRBD2. V lost 7 bases to trimming and J lost 5 bases; unmatched junction nucleotides: 10. The CDR3 has 14 amino acids. Germline CDR1 and CDR2: MNHEY and SVGEGT. The CDR3 is CASTSSGSFNEQYF. The DNA for the CDR3 is TGTGCCAGCACCTCCAGCGGGAGCTTTAACGAGCAGTACTTC.

This clonotype was counted many times. V gene TRBV12-3 or TRBV12-4 combines with J gene TRBJ2-1; TRBD1 agrees at 7 bases. The CDR3 loop spans 12 amino acids. V shed 3 bases, J shed 7 bases, and the junction held 0 bases outside the gene matches. The DNA of the CDR3 is TGTGCCAGCAGTTTGACAGGGAATGAGCAGTTCTTC. As protein: CASSLTGNEQFF.

J is TRBJ2-5 and V is TRBV20-1; TRBD2 might be the D (5 bases). Germline V gene data show CDR1 as DFQATT and CDR2 as SNEGSKA (reference sequence). Trimming left V 1 base short and J 1 base short, with 19 bases between. The CDR3 length is 17 residues. The CDR3 nucleotides read TGCAGTGCTAGAGGAGGGCGTCGTGGGCAGTCCCAAGAGACCCAGTACTTC. Its translation: CSARGGRRGQSQETQYF.